This T cell receptor (beta chain) was documented in a study of blood T cells in healthy people across ages. Overall study findings and caveats: With age, beta diversity per million T cells declined roughly linearly, significantly by approximately 41.

The study recruited healthy Caucasian donors from Russia who were aged about 6 to 95. Each sample had at least 6 million PBMCs isolated. Each sample provided at least 5.5 micrograms of extracted total RNA. With regard to this clonotype: No antigen is known for it.

CDR3 size: 19 residues. J was trimmed by 0 bases and V by 2 bases; bases with no gene match: 12. The germline gives CDR1 SGHTA, CDR2 FQGNSA. Primed by a sample-barcoded 5' primer and a J-beta primer mix, a second PCR proceeded for roughly 6 to 12 cycles. In TCRdb, the 5' RACE reads were re-called with MiXCR into one record per CDR3 protein. The table records about 1.8 million distinct CDR3 sequences, about 50% of them present only once. This chain connects TRBV7-2 to TRBJ2-3, with 9 positions matching TRBD2. Sequencing was performed on blood. This receptor was taken from a middle-aged woman in good health. The CDR3 DNA follows: TGTGCCAGCAGCTTATATATCGGTGGTAGCGGGGGCAGCACAGATACGCAGTATTTT. Translated: CASSLYIGGSGGSTDTQYF.